This entry lists 32 T cell receptor beta chains sequenced from one sample in a study of cytomegalovirus exposure and HLA in healthy donors. 13 Jbeta primers and 60 Vbeta primers were used for the PCR. Clones were read by immunoSEQ multiplex PCR, and TCRdb kept only the in-frame ones, dropping some. The sample carries approximately 190,000 clones, roughly 80% recorded once. What was sequenced was PBMCs. The receptors come from a middle-aged man in good health and CMV-seropositive.

This chain links TRBV7-6 with TRBJ1-3, with TRBD1 matching over 9 bases. J was trimmed by 0 bases and V by 5 bases; bases with no gene match: 5. CDR1 SGHVS and CDR2 FNYEAQ come from the germline V gene. This CDR3 comprises 16 residues. This CDR3 is CASSPDRGGSGNTIYF. CDR3 coding DNA: TGTGCCAGCAGCCCGGACAGGGGAGGCTCTGGAAACACCATATATTTT.

CDR3 nucleotide sequence: TGTGCCAGCAGCGTAGGCTCAGGGGGCGCGTTGGGAGCTTTCTTT. It encodes CASSVGSGGALGAFF. The J gene is TRBJ1-1, the V gene TRBV9, with 8 positions matching TRBD1. After removal of 0 bases from V and 10 bases from J, the junction contained 11 bases not matched to a gene. CDR3 length: 15 residues. Germline V gene lookup returns CDR1 SGDLS and CDR2 YYNGEE.

V gene TRBV15 combines with J gene TRBJ1-3; D perhaps matches TRBD1 (6 bases). Trimming cost V 0 bases and J 0 bases, with 15 bases left between them. Germline assignment: CDR1 LNHNV and CDR2 YYDKDF (reference sequence). This CDR3 region has 18 residues. This CDR3 reads CATSRETPGHTSGNTIYF. In DNA form, the CDR3 reads TGTGCCACCAGCAGAGAGACGCCGGGACATACCTCTGGAAACACCATATATTTT.

The V call is TRBV28, the J call TRBJ1-5; TRBD1 agrees at 8 bases. Germline V gene lookup returns CDR1 MDHEN and CDR2 SYDVKM. V was clipped by 10 bases and J by 1 base; unmatched bases: 6. CDR3 size: 14 residues. The chain's CDR3 is CATTQGGSNQPQHF. The CDR3 nucleotides are TGTGCCACAACACAGGGGGGGAGCAATCAGCCCCAGCATTTT.

This chain links TRBV7-2 with TRBJ2-7; 8 bases are shared with TRBD2. V dropped 4 bases and J dropped 2; count of bases not matched to a gene: 10. Looked up from germline, CDR1 is SGHTA and CDR2 is FQGNSA. The CDR3 spans 16 residues. In DNA, the CDR3 is TGTGCCAGCAGCTCCAACGCCCAGCGGGGGACCTACGAGCAGTACTTC. As protein: CASSSNAQRGTYEQYF.

The chain couples TRBV2 to TRBJ2-5; tentatively, D is TRBD2 (7 bases). Trimming stripped 10 bases from V and 0 bases from J, with 12 bases between. The CDR3 has 13 residues. Germline assignment: CDR1 SNHLY and CDR2 FYNNEI. CDR3 region: CAIGGDDQETQYF. Written as DNA, the CDR3 is TGTGCCATAGGGGGGGACGACCAAGAGACCCAGTACTTC.

The chain carries TRBV7-3 and TRBJ1-1; the D gene is possibly TRBD1 (5 bases). This CDR3 spans 14 amino acids. Trimming left V 0 bases short and J 6 bases short, with 11 bases between. Germline loops: CDR1 SGHTA, CDR2 FQGTGA. CDR3 sequence reads: CASSLTLDSPEAFF. In nucleotides, the CDR3 is TGTGCCAGCAGCTTAACGTTAGACAGTCCTGAAGCTTTCTTT. The complete variable domain, with remaining parts taken from reference TRBV7-3 and TRBJ1-1, reads GAGVSQTPSNKVTEKGKYVELRCDPISGHTALYWYRQSLGQGPEFLIYFQGTGAADDSGLPNDRFFAVRPEGSVSTLKIQRTERGDSAVYLCASSLTLDSPEAFFGQGTRLTVV.

A remark on this clone: Within the sample, other DNA sequences also encode this same CDR3. V gene TRBV4-2 combines with J gene TRBJ2-7; D perhaps matches TRBD1 (5 bases). The CDR3 runs to 14 residues. Trimming stripped 1 base from V and 2 bases from J, with 9 bases between. CDR1 LGHNA and CDR2 YNFKEQ come from the germline V gene. CDR3 region: CASSQGQGTYEQYF. CDR3 sequence (DNA): TGTGCCAGCAGCCAAGGCCAGGGTACCTACGAGCAGTACTTC.

This clone appeared a single time. The chain employs TRBV15 and TRBJ2-5; 7 nucleotides match TRBD1. Germline-derived CDR1 and CDR2 are LNHNV and YYDKDF (reference sequence). The CDR3 covers 15 residues. The junction had 3 bases not matched to a gene; V was cut back by 0 bases and J by 2 bases. The CDR3 nucleotides are TGTGCCACCAGCAGAGATGGGGACAGACAAGAGACCCAGTACTTC. This encodes CATSRDGDRQETQYF.

The chain has TRBV28 and TRBJ1-4; TRBD1 might be the D (5 bases). The germline V gene encodes CDR1 MDHEN and CDR2 SYDVKM. V lost 5 bases and J 8 bases, leaving 15 bases between the germline ends. The CDR3 sequence is 14 residues long. CDR3 sequence: CASSPPGSGEKLFF. Here the CDR3 DNA reads TGTGCCAGCAGTCCTCCAGGGTCAGGGGAAAAACTGTTTTTT.

The CDR3 loop reads CAWEGSVAFF. As DNA, the CDR3 is TGTGCCTGGGAGGGATCTGTAGCTTTCTTT. The J gene is TRBJ1-1, the V gene TRBV30; D ambiguous. Trimming took off 5 bases at V and 10 bases at J, with 11 bases between the two ends. The CDR3 runs to 10 residues. Per germline, CDR1 GTSNPN and CDR2 SVGIG (reference sequence).

As to this clone: The junction and the germline gene differ at one end; a read error may be behind it. The chain has TRBV29-1 and TRBJ2-2, with 10 bases lining up with TRBD2. The CDR3 sequence is 13 residues long. The germline V gene has CDR1 SQVTM and CDR2 ANQGSEA. In nucleotides, the CDR3 is TGCAGCGGGACTAGCGGCATCACCAGGGAGCTGTTTTTT. The encoded protein is CSGTSGITRELFF.

The rearrangement joins TRBV6-1 to TRBJ2-1, with 10 bases fitting TRBD2. The ends lost 4 bases at V and 1 base at J; junction bases unmatched: 7. Germline CDR1 reads MNHNS; CDR2 reads SASEGT. This CDR3 region has 17 residues. CDR3 nucleotides: TGTGCCAGCAGTGGGCGGCTAGCGGGGGTGTCCTACAATGAGCAGTTCTTC. This translates into CASSGRLAGVSYNEQFF.

The rearrangement uses TRBV29-1 and TRBJ2-7; 8 bases match TRBD2. The germline V gene encodes CDR1 SQVTM and CDR2 ANQGSEA. This CDR3 is built from 11 residues. Here the CDR3 reads CRAGDGAEQYF. The CDR3 DNA follows: TGCAGAGCGGGGGACGGCGCCGAGCAGTACTTC.

This clone has just a few counts. This chain connects TRBV5-4 to TRBJ2-4; D perhaps matches TRBD2 (7 bases). V was shortened by 4 bases and J by 0 bases, with 17 bases between the two germline ends. CDR3 length: 17 residues. CDR1 and CDR2 (germline): SGHNT, YYREEE (reference sequence). DNA of the CDR3: TGTGCCAGCAGCCCCCGGGGGGCGCCGGAAGCCAAAAACATTCAGTACTTC. Its protein is CASSPRGAPEAKNIQYF.

This chain connects TRBV19 to TRBJ2-1, with 8 bases identical to TRBD1. CDR1 is LNHDA, CDR2 SQIVND, per germline (reference sequence). With 6 bases clipped from V and 6 bases from J, the junction kept 7 bases outside the gene matches. The CDR3 is made up of 14 amino acids. The CDR3: CASSPTGASNEQFF. The CDR3 DNA reads as TGTGCCAGTAGCCCGACAGGGGCTTCCAATGAGCAGTTCTTC.

In regard to this clone: Other DNA sequences in the sample encode the same CDR3. This chain joins TRBV7-2 and TRBJ2-7; tentative D call: TRBD1 (6 bases). Germline V gene lookup returns CDR1 SGHTA and CDR2 FQGNSA. The V gene lost 4 bases and the J gene lost 4 bases, with 8 bases spanning the gap. The CDR3 consists of 12 residues. The CDR3 sequence: CASSSQGYEQYF. The CDR3 region has the DNA TGTGCCAGCAGCTCTCAGGGGTACGAGCAGTACTTC.

This clone was seen repeatedly, ten times or more. The chain is built from TRBV4-3 and TRBJ2-7, with TRBD1 matching over 7 bases. The CDR3 runs 15 residues. Germline V lookup: CDR1 LGHNA, CDR2 YSLEER. V lost 4 bases to trimming and J lost 5 bases; unmatched junction nucleotides: 11. CDR3 loop: CASSPTGNVGDEQYF. In DNA, the CDR3 is TGCGCCAGCAGCCCGACAGGGAACGTAGGAGACGAGCAGTACTTC.

V usage is TRBV7-9 and J usage is TRBJ1-2, with no clear D. Germline assignment: CDR1 SEHNR and CDR2 FQNEAQ (reference sequence). Deletions cut 0 bases from V and 6 bases from J, with 11 bases between. This CDR3 comprises 14 residues. The CDR3 loop is CASSLARSLNGYTF. The CDR3 nucleotides are TGTGCCAGCAGCTTAGCGCGGAGCCTCAATGGCTACACCTTC.

The CDR3 bases are TGTGCCAGCAGCTTAGAAGTGACAGAAGAAAAACTGTTTTTT. It translates to CASSLEVTEEKLFF. V is TRBV7-6 and J is TRBJ1-4; perhaps TRBD1 as D (5 bases). CDR1 SGHVS and CDR2 FNYEAQ come from the germline V gene. The CDR3 consists of 14 residues. V dropped 1 base and J dropped 8 bases, with 11 bases sitting between them.

J is TRBJ2-7 and V is TRBV29-1, with D maybe TRBD2 (7 bases). The germline gives CDR1 SQVTM, CDR2 ANQGSEA. V was pared by 3 bases and J by 2 bases, with 23 bases between. This CDR3 is built from 17 residues. The CDR3 coding sequence is TGCAGCGTTGAGGCGGTACAGGGAGGACTAGGGCCCTACGAGCAGTACTTC. Translated, it gives CSVEAVQGGLGPYEQYF.

The rearrangement uses TRBV6-1 and TRBJ1-1; 8 bases map to TRBD1. Germline V CDR1 and CDR2: MNHNS, SASEGT. Germline trimming cut 7 bases from V and 3 bases from J; bases unmatched to any gene: 4. This CDR3 region has 13 residues. This CDR3 reads CASIPTGDTEAFF. CDR3 coding DNA: TGTGCCAGCATCCCGACAGGGGACACTGAAGCTTTCTTT.

There are many counts of this clone. The V gene is TRBV6-5, the J gene TRBJ1-2, with D hard to call. The CDR3 runs 15 residues. Trimming cost V 2 bases and J 5 bases, with 15 bases left between them. The germline V gene encodes CDR1 MNHEY and CDR2 SVGAGI. The CDR3 DNA follows: TGTGCCAGCAGTTACGGAGGTCTGGGAGCTTATGGCTACACCTTC. The encoded protein is CASSYGGLGAYGYTF.

Concerning this clone itself: At one boundary the junction diverges from the germline segment, which might be a read error. The genes are TRBV7-7 and TRBJ2-1, with TRBD2 matching over 7 bases. The CDR3 loop spans 16 amino acids. Germline V lookup: CDR1 SSHAT, CDR2 FNYEAQ (reference sequence). CDR3 nucleotide sequence: TGTGCTAGCAGCTTGTCTCGCGGGGGATCCTACAATGAGCAGTTCTTC. It encodes CASSLSRGGSYNEQFF.

This clone was detected once. V usage is TRBV6-5 and J usage is TRBJ1-2; no clear D. Trimming stripped 5 bases from V and 8 bases from J, with 12 bases between. This CDR3 region has 12 residues. The germline CDR1 and CDR2 sequences are MNHEY and SVGAGI. DNA for the CDR3: TGTGCCAGCAGTCGCGCGGGTGGAGGCTACACCTTC. Encoded protein: CASSRAGGGYTF.

The CDR3 loop is CASSLTGDTEAFF. CDR3 sequence (DNA): TGCGCCAGCAGCTTAACAGGGGACACTGAAGCTTTCTTT. The chain recombines TRBV5-1 with TRBJ1-1, with TRBD1 matching over 7 bases. The CDR3 runs 13 residues. From germline, CDR1 is SGHRS and CDR2 YFSETQ. The trim removed 2 bases at V and 3 bases at J, leaving 1 base unmatched.

The rearrangement uses TRBV28 and TRBJ2-7; TRBD1 might be the D (5 bases). The CDR3 totals 19 residues. Germline CDR1 reads MDHEN; CDR2 reads SYDVKM. The ends were cut back, 4 bases at V and 0 bases at J, with 25 bases in the middle. The CDR3 protein is CASSWGPNSGYKSSYEQYF. Here the CDR3 DNA reads TGTGCCAGCAGTTGGGGCCCCAACTCGGGTTACAAGAGCTCCTACGAGCAGTACTTC.

Points on this clone: At one end, the junction sequence differs from germline, possibly due to a read error. The chain has TRBV29-1 and TRBJ1-1; D possibly corresponds to TRBD1 (6 bases). Germline CDR1 reads SQVTM; CDR2 reads ANQGSEA. There are 12 residues in the CDR3. This chain's CDR3 is CSVEGGVTEAFF. The CDR3 coding sequence is TGCAGCGTGGAAGGGGGGGTCACTGAAGCTTTCTTT.

The chain couples TRBV27 to TRBJ2-3; D possibly corresponds to TRBD2 (5 bases). CDR1 MNHEY and CDR2 SMNVEV come from the germline V gene (reference sequence). This CDR3 is built from 16 residues. Trimming took 0 bases from V and 4 from J, leaving 14 bases between them. The CDR3 protein is CASSLSPYTRADTQYF. In DNA form, the CDR3 reads TGTGCCAGCAGTTTATCCCCTTATACTAGGGCAGATACGCAGTATTTT.

The gene calls are TRBV5-1 and TRBJ2-3; D may be TRBD1 (5 bases). Germline V gives CDR1 SGHRS, CDR2 YFSETQ. The CDR3 loop spans 14 amino acids. The V end lost 3 bases, the J end lost 6 bases, and 14 bases lay between the germline ends. The CDR3 here is CASSSYLTDDTQYF. The DNA for the CDR3 is TGCGCCAGCAGCTCTTACTTGACAGACGATACGCAGTATTTT.

A single count supports this clone. This chain uses TRBV27 with TRBJ2-7, with 10 bases lining up with TRBD1. The ends lost 5 bases at V and 3 bases at J; junction bases unmatched: 4. The CDR3 extends over 14 amino acids. Looked up from germline, CDR1 is MNHEY and CDR2 is SMNVEV (reference sequence). The CDR3 region is CASSPGTGDYEQYF. CDR3 nucleotides: TGTGCCAGCAGTCCCGGGACAGGGGACTACGAGCAGTACTTC.

This clone was found once. This chain joins TRBV5-6 and TRBJ1-1; D may be TRBD1 (6 bases). V dropped 0 bases and J dropped 3 bases, with 12 bases sitting between them. The CDR3 sequence is 15 residues long. CDR1 and CDR2 from the germline V gene are SGHDT and YYEEEE. CDR3: CASSLAPGDYTEAFF. Written as DNA, the CDR3 is TGTGCCAGCAGCTTGGCTCCAGGGGATTACACTGAAGCTTTCTTT.